One sample yielded the 16 T cell receptor beta chains listed below, sequenced in a study of T cell responses to AZD1222 COVID-19 vaccine. Assay: immunoSEQ multiplex PCR; the TCRdb copy retains only in-frame clones and omits some. The table includes approximately 120,000 clones, 75% to 90% detected once. This sample comprised peripheral blood, obtained 28 days after the second AZD1222 dose. These receptors originate from an adult who received the AZD1222 COVID-19 vaccine.

V usage is TRBV2 and J usage is TRBJ1-4; 8 positions agree with TRBD1. Unmatched junction bases numbered 5, after V lost 7 bases and J lost 4 bases. CDR1 SNHLY and CDR2 FYNNEI come from the germline V gene. The CDR3 length is 14 residues. CDR3 in DNA: TGTGCCAGCATCACAGGGGGACTTAATGAAAAACTGTTTTTT. Encoded protein: CASITGGLNEKLFF.

The chain combines TRBV9 with TRBJ2-1, with D uncertain. The V and J ends lost 0 bases and 0 bases respectively, with 10 bases between them. This CDR3 region has 16 residues. Germline values: CDR1 SGDLS, CDR2 YYNGEE. The CDR3 bases are TGTGCCAGCAGCGTAGGCAGGCGGAGCTCCTACAATGAGCAGTTCTTC. This encodes CASSVGRRSSYNEQFF.

The genes are TRBV5-8 and TRBJ1-2; TRBD1 matches at 9 bases. J gave up 8 bases and V 4 bases, and 15 bases lay outside the gene matches. There are 16 residues in the CDR3. The germline gives CDR1 SGHTS, CDR2 YDEGEE. CDR3 residues: CASSRPGQGRAGGYTF. The CDR3 nucleotides are TGTGCCAGCAGCAGACCGGGACAGGGAAGGGCCGGGGGCTACACCTTC.

The genes are TRBV19 and TRBJ1-2, with D possibly TRBD1 on 6 matching bases. The CDR3 has 15 residues. The V end was cut by 4 bases, the J end by 4 bases, with 16 bases between. Germline V lookup: CDR1 LNHDA, CDR2 SQIVND (reference sequence). DNA for the CDR3: TGTGCCAGTAGTACGACAGGCATCCACGGCTATGGCTACACCTTC. It is translated as CASSTTGIHGYGYTF.

This chain links TRBV18 with TRBJ1-6; 7 bases map to TRBD1. V was pared by 3 bases and J by 8 bases, with 4 bases of the junction left unmatched. CDR3 length: 14 residues. Germline CDR1 reads KGHSH; CDR2 reads LQKENI. For the CDR3, the DNA is TGTGCCAGCTCACCGACAGGGAGAGATTCACCCCTCCACTTT. Its protein is CASSPTGRDSPLHF.

This rearrangement joins TRBV6-2 or TRBV6-3 to TRBJ2-7; 7 nucleotides align to TRBD2. The CDR3 covers 16 residues. V lost 2 bases, J lost 1 base, and 8 bases stayed unmatched. Germline CDR1 MNHEY, CDR2 SVGEGT. The CDR3 loop reads CASSYTGWGLSYEQYF. The CDR3 DNA follows: TGTGCCAGCAGTTACACGGGGTGGGGACTATCCTACGAGCAGTACTTC.

V gene TRBV11-3 combines with J gene TRBJ2-7; maybe TRBD2 (6 bases). The germline gives CDR1 SGHNT, CDR2 YENEEA. The V gene lost 5 bases and the J gene lost 6 bases, with 11 bases spanning the gap. This CDR3 is 12 amino acids long. CDR3 coding DNA: TGTGCCAGCAGCGGGGGACTTACCGAGCAGTACTTC. Translating gives CASSGGLTEQYF.

The V call is TRBV10-3, the J call TRBJ2-3; D might be TRBD2 (6 bases). CDR1 ENHRY and CDR2 SYGVKD come from the germline V gene. This CDR3 is 14 amino acids long. V was cut by 5 bases and J by 4 bases, with 13 bases left in between. The CDR3 loop reads CAISSERAPDTQYF. The CDR3 nucleotides read TGTGCCATCAGTTCTGAGCGGGCCCCAGATACGCAGTATTTT.

This rearrangement joins TRBV6-5 to TRBJ2-1, with a possible D match to TRBD1 (5 bases). The V and J ends lost 0 bases and 8 bases respectively, with 14 bases between them. CDR3 size: 15 residues. From germline, CDR1 is MNHEY and CDR2 SVGAGI. Here the CDR3 DNA reads TGTGCCAGCAGTTACTCATGGGGCCAGGGCTATGAGCAGTTCTTC. Its protein product is CASSYSWGQGYEQFF.

The J gene is TRBJ2-5, the V gene TRBV10-1; 12 bases agree with TRBD2. The CDR3 runs 16 residues. In germline, CDR1 is WNHNN, CDR2 SYGVQD (reference sequence). The ends lost 6 bases at V and 5 bases at J; junction bases unmatched: 10. CDR3 coding DNA: TGCGCCAGCAGCGGGACTAGCGGGTGGACCAAGGAGACCCAGTACTTC. Translating it yields CASSGTSGWTKETQYF.

The rearrangement uses TRBV7-9 and TRBJ1-1, with D perhaps TRBD1 (6 bases). Trimming stripped 5 bases from V and 4 bases from J, with 17 bases between. CDR3 length equals 15 residues. Germline values: CDR1 SEHNR, CDR2 FQNEAQ (reference sequence). The CDR3 sequence is CASSPEGGASTEAFF. CDR3 sequence (DNA): TGTGCCAGCAGCCCAGAGGGGGGCGCTTCCACTGAAGCTTTCTTT.

This chain uses TRBV10-3 with TRBJ1-5; 12 positions match TRBD1. Germline values: CDR1 ENHRY, CDR2 SYGVKD. The trim removed 0 bases at V and 5 bases at J, leaving 8 bases unmatched. The CDR3 has 18 residues. CDR3 DNA sequence: TGTGCCATCAGTGAGTCGAAGGGACAGGGGGCCATCGATCAGCCCCAGCATTTT. Its translation is CAISESKGQGAIDQPQHF.

This clone was seen a single time. The J gene is TRBJ1-1, the V gene TRBV7-8; D is possibly TRBD1 (6 bases). V was trimmed by 5 bases and J by 1 base, leaving 11 bases between them. Germline assignment: CDR1 SGHVS and CDR2 FQNEAQ. The CDR3 sequence is 14 residues long. The CDR3 sequence is CASSQMTGNTEAFF. In DNA form, the CDR3 reads TGTGCCAGCAGCCAGATGACAGGGAACACTGAAGCTTTCTTT.

The chain couples TRBV19 to TRBJ1-5; a weak D match, TRBD1 (6 bases). CDR1 and CDR2 from the germline V gene are LNHDA and SQIVND (reference sequence). The CDR3 is made up of 15 amino acids. Trimming pared 7 bases from V and 9 bases from J, leaving 22 bases between. In DNA form, the CDR3 reads TGTGCCAGTACCGAACGACAGGTCCAGCCGGCGCCCCAGCATTTT. Its translation is CASTERQVQPAPQHF.

The V gene is TRBV14, the J gene TRBJ1-2; the D gene is possibly TRBD1 (6 bases). The germline V gene has CDR1 SGHDN and CDR2 FVKESK. V was cut by 3 bases and J by 2 bases, with 13 bases left in between. CDR3 length equals 15 residues. In DNA, the CDR3 is TGTGCCAGCAGCCAGTTGAGGGGGTGGAACTATGGCTACACCTTC. Its protein product is CASSQLRGWNYGYTF.

The chain employs TRBV3-1 (or the pseudogene TRBV3-2) and TRBJ2-7; no clear D gene. The ends were cut back, 0 bases at V and 3 bases at J, with 9 bases in the middle. Per germline, CDR1 LGHDT and CDR2 YNNKEL (reference sequence). The CDR3 covers 14 residues. The CDR3 DNA follows: TGTGCCAGCAGCCAAGATCCTTATTTCTACGAGCAGTACTTC. It codes for CASSQDPYFYEQYF.